The rows below give T cell receptor beta chains drawn from one sample of a study of blood T cell repertoires in COVID-19. Here immunoSEQ multiplex PCR was the method, and the copy in TCRdb shows in-frame clones only, minus some. Of a few hundred thousand clones detected, 91% appear once; the ten largest clones hold around 2.5%. The sequenced sample consisted of peripheral blood. The receptors were gathered from a young adult with COVID-19, enrolled during active disease. The CDR3 runs from the conserved cysteine through the conserved F or W. The D gene is left open where the match is weak. Only part of the rows carry a size: once, few, many, or a class if the clone is expanded.

>TRBV5-8|-|-|TRBJ2-7
TGTGCCAGCAGTCTCGAGGGAAAGTACGAGCAGTACTTC
CASSLEGKYEQYF
>TRBV5-1|-|-|TRBJ2-7
TGCGCCAGCAGCTTGGGACACTCCTACGAGCAGTACTTC
CASSLGHSYEQYF
>TRBV24-1|-|TRBD1|TRBJ2-1
TGTGCCACCAGTGAGACCGGGACAGGGACAAGCAATGAGCAGTTCTTC
CATSETGTGTSNEQFF
>TRBV5-1|-|-|TRBJ2-5
TGCGCCAGCAAGGAAGGACTACAAGAGACCCAGTACTTC
CASKEGLQETQYF
>TRBV5-1|once|TRBD2|TRBJ2-7
TGCGCCAGCAGCCTTAGCGGGAACTCCTACGAGCAGTACTTC
CASSLSGNSYEQYF
>TRBV4-1|-|TRBD2|TRBJ2-7
TGCGCCAGCAGCCGAAGAGAGGAGCGGGAGGTCCACGAGCAGTACTTC
CASSRREEREVHEQYF
>TRBV28|-|TRBD1|TRBJ1-6
TGTGCCAGCAGTTTGTCCGGACAGGGTGTGCGACCCCTCCACTTT
CASSLSGQGVRPLHF
>TRBV27|-|-|TRBJ2-3
TGTGCCAGCAGACCCGGACCCAGGGCGCAGTATTTT
CASRPGPRAQYF
>TRBV9|-|-|TRBJ2-3
TGTGCCAGCAGCCCCCGGGGTAGCGGATCCACAGATACGCAGTATTTT
CASSPRGSGSTDTQYF
>TRBV11-2|-|-|TRBJ2-6
TGTGCCAGCAGCTCCCTCTCAATGACAGACTCTGGGGCCAACGTCCTGACTTTC
CASSSLSMTDSGANVLTF
>TRBV7-9|-|TRBD2|TRBJ2-1
TGTGCCAGCAGCCTTAGCGGGAATCAGTTCTTC
CASSLSGNQFF
>TRBV2|-|-|TRBJ1-4
TGTGCCAGCAGTGAACCGGGGTCAACTAATGAAAAACTGTTTTTT
CASSEPGSTNEKLFF
>TRBV15|-|-|TRBJ2-2
TGTGCCACCGGAACAGAGACGTGGACCGGGGAGCTGTTTTTT
CATGTETWTGELFF
>TRBV24-1|-|TRBD2|TRBJ2-1
TGTGCCACCAGTGATTTGCAGTCTAGCGGTACCTACAATGAGCAGTTCTTC
CATSDLQSSGTYNEQFF
>TRBV2|once|-|TRBJ2-1
TGTGCCAGCAGGGAGACGGATTACAATGAGCAGTTCTTC
CASRETDYNEQFF
>TRBV5-8|-|-|TRBJ2-5
TGTGCCAGCAGCTTGGGAAGGGTCGGGAGAGAGACCCAGTACTTC
CASSLGRVGRETQYF
>TRBV4-3|-|TRBD1|TRBJ2-1
TGCGCCAGCAGCCAAAGGACAGGTTCCTACAATGAGCAGTTCTTC
CASSQRTGSYNEQFF
>TRBV19|-|-|TRBJ2-3
TGTGCCAGTAGTAGAGGGTTAGATACGCAGTATTTT
CASSRGLDTQYF
>TRBV7-6|-|TRBD1|TRBJ2-1
TGTGCCAGCAGCTTGGACAGGGGTCCCTTGACCAATGAGCAGTTCTTC
CASSLDRGPLTNEQFF
>TRBV24-1|-|TRBD1|TRBJ1-2
TGTGCCACCAGTGATTACAGGACAGGTCCTGATGGCTACACCTTC
CATSDYRTGPDGYTF
>TRBV4-3|-|TRBD1|TRBJ1-1
TGCGCCAGCAGCACATCCAGGGGGCGGTCTGAAGCTTTCTTT
CASSTSRGRSEAFF
>TRBV6-4|once|TRBD2|TRBJ2-7
TGTGCCAGCAGTGACAGGACTAGCGGGAGGGACAACGAGCAGTACTTC
CASSDRTSGRDNEQYF
>TRBV19|-|TRBD1|TRBJ2-1
TGTGCCAGTACTACAGGGGCAACTCGGTTCTTC
CASTTGATRFF
>TRBV7-6|-|TRBD2|TRBJ2-5
TGTGCCAGCAGCCCCCGGGGGGTCGGGACCCAAGAGACCCAGTACTTC
CASSPRGVGTQETQYF
>TRBV7-9|-|-|TRBJ1-1
TGTGCCAGCAGCTTAGAGGCAGGGTCTATGAACACTGAAGCTTTCTTT
CASSLEAGSMNTEAFF
>TRBV6-2/TRBV6-3|-|-|TRBJ2-3
TGTGCCAGCAGTTACAGCACCATCACAGATACGCAGTATTTT
CASSYSTITDTQYF
>TRBV27|-|-|TRBJ2-7
TGTGCCAGCAGTTACTCAAGGCCGGGTAGCCCCTACGAGCAGTACTTC
CASSYSRPGSPYEQYF
>TRBV29-1|-|-|TRBJ1-2
TGCAGCGCCGATGCGGGAGATGGCTACACCTTC
CSADAGDGYTF
>TRBV30|-|-|TRBJ1-4
TGTGCCTGCGGTATGAATGAAAAACTGTTTTTT
CACGMNEKLFF
>TRBV5-8|-|-|TRBJ1-4
TGTGCCAGCAGCTTGACGGTGGCGGAACCTAATGAAAAACTGTTTTTT
CASSLTVAEPNEKLFF
>TRBV7-9|-|-|TRBJ2-7
TGTGCCAGCAGCCCCCGCTTTAGCGGTTTGATCTACGAGCAGTACTTC
CASSPRFSGLIYEQYF
>TRBV13|-|TRBD1|TRBJ1-6
TGTGCCAGCAGCACCACTTGGACAGGGGGGAATTCACCCCTCCACTTT
CASSTTWTGGNSPLHF
>TRBV28|-|TRBD2|TRBJ2-1
TGTGCCAGCAGTTTGTCTGGGGCGGGAGCTGAGCAGTTCTTC
CASSLSGAGAEQFF
>TRBV5-1|-|TRBD2|TRBJ2-4
TGCGCCAGCAGCCCGGGTGGACTAGCGGGATTCACCTTAGCCAAAAACATTCAGTACTTC
CASSPGGLAGFTLAKNIQYF
>TRBV13|-|-|TRBJ2-1
TGTGCCAGCAGCTTAGAAATGGGACAAATGGAGCAGTTCTTC
CASSLEMGQMEQFF
>TRBV28|-|-|TRBJ2-7
TGTGCCAGCAGCCTGGGGGCGTCCTACGAGCAGTACTTC
CASSLGASYEQYF
>TRBV6-1|-|TRBD1|TRBJ1-5
TGTGCCAGCAGTGACGGACCGGGACAGGCCGACACCCAGCATTTT
CASSDGPGQADTQHF
>TRBV28|few|-|TRBJ1-3
TGTGCCAGCAGTCCACCTACAGATCACTCTGGAAACACCATATATTTT
CASSPPTDHSGNTIYF
>TRBV9|few|-|TRBJ1-1
TGTGCCAGCAGCGTAGACGGCGGTGGAGGTACTGAAGCTTTCTTT
CASSVDGGGGTEAFF
>TRBV14|-|-|TRBJ2-7
TGTGCCAGCAGCCAAGGAGGGACATATAACTACGAGCAGTACTTC
CASSQGGTYNYEQYF
>TRBV29-1|-|TRBD1|TRBJ1-3
TGCAGCGTGCGGACAGGGGGCAACACCATATATTTT
CSVRTGGNTIYF
>TRBV28|-|-|TRBJ1-2
TGTGCCAGCACCGTACTCGCGAACTATGGCTACACCTTC
CASTVLANYGYTF
>TRBV3-1/TRBV3-2|once|TRBD1|TRBJ1-1
TGTGCCAGCAGCCAAGAAGGAGGGGGCGTAAACACTGAAGCTTTCTTT
CASSQEGGGVNTEAFF
>TRBV18|-|-|TRBJ2-7
TGTGCCAGCTCAGTTGGAGAGACGGCCGAGCAGTACTTC
CASSVGETAEQYF
>TRBV6-5|-|-|TRBJ1-5
TGTGCCAGCAGACAAACTTCAGGGCCCAATCAGCCCCAGCATTTT
CASRQTSGPNQPQHF
>TRBV7-3|-|-|TRBJ2-1
TGTGCCAGCAGCGTCACGGACACCGAATACAATGAGCAGTTCTTC
CASSVTDTEYNEQFF
>TRBV6-6|-|TRBD1|TRBJ1-2
TGTGCCAGCAGTCTCGGACAGGGCGGAGGCTACACCTTC
CASSLGQGGGYTF
>TRBV7-9|-|TRBD1|TRBJ1-4
TGTGCCAGCAGCCTACAGGGGGGGAATGAAAAACTGTTTTTT
CASSLQGGNEKLFF
>TRBV6-5|-|-|TRBJ2-1
TGTGCCAGCAGACAACAGGGAGTCTACAATGAGCAGTTCTTC
CASRQQGVYNEQFF
>TRBV28|-|-|TRBJ1-6
TGTGCCAGTGGCCCACCCCTCCACTTT
CASGPPLHF
>TRBV6-2/TRBV6-3|once|-|TRBJ2-7
TGTGCCAGCAGTTACTCGAGTCCGGGGTATCGGGGCGAGCAGTACTTC
CASSYSSPGYRGEQYF
>TRBV7-2|-|TRBD2|TRBJ2-3
TGTGCCAGCAGCCCACTAGCGGGAGAACTCGCAGATACGCAGTATTTT
CASSPLAGELADTQYF
>TRBV10-2|-|TRBD1|TRBJ2-7
TGCGCCAGCGGGACAGGGAGCTACGAGCAGTACTTC
CASGTGSYEQYF
>TRBV2|-|-|TRBJ2-7
TGTGCCAGCAGTGAAGATGTTACTACTTGGGACTCAGAAGGCGAGCAGTACTTC
CASSEDVTTWDSEGEQYF
>TRBV11-2|-|-|TRBJ1-2
TGTGCCAGCAGCTTAGATCTGCAACAGACTAACTATGGCTACACCTTC
CASSLDLQQTNYGYTF